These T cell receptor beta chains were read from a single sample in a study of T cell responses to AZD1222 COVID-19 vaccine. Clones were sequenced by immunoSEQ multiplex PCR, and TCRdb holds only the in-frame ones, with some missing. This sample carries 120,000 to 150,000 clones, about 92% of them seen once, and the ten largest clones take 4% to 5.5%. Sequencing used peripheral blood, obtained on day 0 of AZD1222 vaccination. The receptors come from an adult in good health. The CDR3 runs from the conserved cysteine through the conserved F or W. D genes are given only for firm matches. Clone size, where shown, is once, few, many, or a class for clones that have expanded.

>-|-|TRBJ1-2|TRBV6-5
CASSYGPGVIGYTF
TGTGCCAGCAGTTACGGTCCCGGGGTTATAGGCTACACCTTC
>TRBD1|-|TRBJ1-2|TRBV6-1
CASSEGWDSSYTF
TGTGCCAGCAGTGAAGGGTGGGACAGCAGCTACACCTTC
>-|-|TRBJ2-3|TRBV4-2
CASSQDRVPGDTQYF
TGTGCCAGCAGCCAAGATAGAGTCCCAGGGGATACGCAGTATTTT
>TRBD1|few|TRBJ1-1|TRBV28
CASSFYQTGGDAEAFF
TGTGCCAGCAGTTTCTATCAGACAGGGGGCGACGCTGAAGCTTTCTTT
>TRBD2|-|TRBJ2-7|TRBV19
CASSPWTSGVIYEQYF
TGTGCCAGTAGTCCCTGGACTAGCGGGGTTATTTACGAGCAGTACTTC
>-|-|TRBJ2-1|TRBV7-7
CASSVGASSYNEQFF
TGTGCCAGCAGTGTTGGGGCCTCCTCCTACAATGAGCAGTTCTTC
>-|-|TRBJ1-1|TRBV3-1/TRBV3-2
CASSLLRENTEAFF
TGTGCCAGCAGCCTCCTAAGGGAGAACACTGAAGCTTTCTTT
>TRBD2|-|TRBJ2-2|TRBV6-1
CASSGLAGGNTGELFF
TGTGCCAGCAGTGGACTAGCGGGGGGAAACACCGGGGAGCTGTTTTTT
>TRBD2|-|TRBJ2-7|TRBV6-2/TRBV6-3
CASSRLAGPHEQYF
TGTGCCAGCAGCAGACTAGCGGGCCCCCACGAGCAGTACTTC
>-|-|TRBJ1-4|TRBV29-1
CSVGLVGGHEKLFF
TGCAGCGTTGGATTGGTAGGGGGGCATGAAAAACTGTTTTTT
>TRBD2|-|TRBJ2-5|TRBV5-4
CASSLFAGVVETQYF
TGTGCCAGCAGCTTGTTTGCGGGAGTTGTGGAGACCCAGTACTTC
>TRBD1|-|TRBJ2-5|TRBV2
CASSAGKQGYQETQYF
TGTGCCAGCAGTGCTGGAAAACAGGGGTACCAAGAGACCCAGTACTTC
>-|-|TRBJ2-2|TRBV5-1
CASSFTAVTGELFF
TGCGCCAGCAGCTTTACAGCGGTCACCGGGGAGCTGTTTTTT
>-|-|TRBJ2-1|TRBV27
CASSLAARAHEQFF
TGTGCCAGCAGTTTAGCAGCCAGGGCCCATGAGCAGTTCTTC
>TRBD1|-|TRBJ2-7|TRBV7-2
CASSSGQGREQYF
TGTGCCAGCAGCTCCGGACAGGGGCGGGAGCAGTACTTC
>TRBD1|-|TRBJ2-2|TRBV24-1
CATSDAGTGGTGELFF
TGTGCCACCAGTGACGCCGGGACAGGGGGCACCGGGGAGCTGTTTTTT
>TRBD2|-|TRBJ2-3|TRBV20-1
CSASLTSGTDTQYF
TGCAGTGCTAGTTTGACTAGCGGTACAGATACGCAGTATTTT
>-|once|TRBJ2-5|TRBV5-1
CASSLGNAGARRETQYF
TGCGCCAGCAGCTTGGGGAACGCGGGGGCCCGTCGGGAGACCCAGTACTTC
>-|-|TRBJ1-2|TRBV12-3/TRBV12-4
CASSQNDRGYTF
TGTGCCAGCAGTCAGAATGACAGGGGCTACACCTTC
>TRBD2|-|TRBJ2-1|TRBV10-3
CAIRPGTSIFDEQFF
TGTGCCATCAGACCCGGGACTAGTATATTCGATGAGCAGTTCTTC